A single sample is the source of the 11 T cell receptor beta chains below, sequenced in a study of cytomegalovirus exposure and HLA in healthy donors. This PCR relied on a set of 60 Vbeta primers and 13 Jbeta primers. Data came from immunoSEQ multiplex PCR; TCRdb stores just in-frame clones and leaves some out. The top ten clones hold about 10% of a sample with roughly 130,000 clones, more than 60% of them seen once. Sequenced material: PBMCs. The source of these receptors is a woman aged 45-65 years in good health and CMV-seropositive.

The chain links TRBV27 to TRBJ2-5; TRBD1 matches 12 bases. The DNA matches TRBJ2-7 better at its end, which makes the J call doubtful. This CDR3 contains 14 residues. Germline CDR1 is MNHEY and CDR2 is SMNVEV (reference sequence). CDR3 amino acids: CASSSGTGGNEQYF. CDR3 nucleotide sequence: TGTGCCAGCAGCTCCGGGACAGGGGGCAACGAGCAGTACTTC.

The rearrangement uses TRBV5-1 and TRBJ1-2; 8 bases line up with TRBD1. The V gene's germline CDR1 is SGHRS and CDR2 YFSETQ. J gave up 8 bases and V 2 bases, and 14 bases lay outside the gene matches. This CDR3 region has 16 residues. This CDR3 is CASSFGYGTGSEGYTF. CDR3 DNA: TGCGCCAGCAGCTTCGGCTACGGGACAGGCTCGGAGGGCTACACCTTC.

V usage is TRBV19 and J usage is TRBJ1-2, with 7 bases identical to TRBD1. Germline CDR1 reads LNHDA; CDR2 reads SQIVND (reference sequence). This CDR3 comprises 14 residues. V shed 5 bases, J shed 8 bases, and the junction held 11 bases outside the gene matches. This chain's CDR3 is CASSPWDRMIGYTF. The DNA of the CDR3 is TGTGCCAGTAGTCCCTGGGACAGAATGATCGGCTACACCTTC.

This clone was seen once. The V and J genes are TRBV19 and TRBJ1-5; 9 nucleotides match TRBD1. From germline, CDR1 is LNHDA and CDR2 SQIVND (reference sequence). The CDR3 runs to 14 residues. V dropped 5 bases and J dropped 5; count of bases not matched to a gene: 4. This CDR3 is CASSLTGGDQPQHF. The CDR3, as DNA: TGTGCCAGTAGTCTGACAGGGGGAGATCAGCCCCAGCATTTT.

V usage is TRBV6-4 and J usage is TRBJ2-2, with TRBD1 identical over 7 bases. The CDR3 spans 15 residues. CDR1 MRHNA and CDR2 SNTAGT come from the germline V gene. Germline trimming cut 6 bases from V and 1 base from J; bases unmatched to any gene: 5. This CDR3 is CASRRDSGNTGELFF. CDR3 coding DNA: TGTGCCAGCAGACGGGACAGTGGGAACACCGGGGAGCTGTTTTTT.

The chain couples TRBV19 to TRBJ2-7, with 8 bases lining up with TRBD2. The V gene end was trimmed by 7 bases and the J gene end by 1 base; junction bases not matched to a gene: 9. The CDR3 loop spans 15 amino acids. Germline V gene lookup returns CDR1 LNHDA and CDR2 SQIVND (reference sequence). The CDR3 sequence: CASTHSGGGSYEQYF. The CDR3 DNA is TGTGCCAGTACTCACTCTGGCGGGGGGTCCTACGAGCAGTACTTC. The whole variable domain, filled in from reference TRBV19 and TRBJ2-7, reads DGGITQSPKYLFRKEGQNVTLSCEQNLNHDAMYWYRQDPGQGLRLIYYSQIVNDFQKGDIAEGYSVSREKKESFPLTVTSAQKNPTAFYLCASTHSGGGSYEQYFGPGTRLTVT.

V is TRBV19 and J is TRBJ1-4; 7 nucleotides align to TRBD1. Germline-derived CDR1 and CDR2 are LNHDA and SQIVND (reference sequence). The V segment lost 3 bases and the J segment 7 bases; nucleotides outside the gene matches: 8. CDR3 length: 15 amino acids. The CDR3 coding sequence is TGTGCCAGTAGTATCTCCTGGCAGGGGGGTGAAAAACTGTTTTTT. Translating gives CASSISWQGGEKLFF.

This clone has just a few counts. The chain couples TRBV6-6 to TRBJ2-7; D unclear. In germline, CDR1 is MNHNY, CDR2 SVGAGI (reference sequence). The CDR3 spans 12 residues. Trimming took off 2 bases at V and 2 bases at J, with 4 bases between the two ends. The CDR3 sequence: CASSYRAYEQYF. DNA of the CDR3: TGTGCCAGCAGTTACCGGGCCTACGAGCAGTACTTC.

The chain employs TRBV7-9 and TRBJ2-7; 10 nucleotides align to TRBD2. Germline V gene sequence: CDR1 SEHNR, CDR2 FQNEAQ (reference sequence). With 6 bases clipped from V and 3 bases from J, the junction kept 8 bases outside the gene matches. The CDR3 extends over 15 amino acids. In DNA, the CDR3 is TGTGCCAGCAGTGCCGGGGTAGCGGGGGGCTACGAGCAGTACTTC. Protein: CASSAGVAGGYEQYF.

V is TRBV18 and J is TRBJ1-1; TRBD1 aligns across 10 bases. This CDR3 is built from 15 residues. Germline V gene data show CDR1 as KGHSH and CDR2 as LQKENI. J was trimmed by 1 base and V by 2 bases; bases with no gene match: 1. The DNA for the CDR3 is TGTGCCAGCTCACCAAGGACAGGGGGGAACACTGAAGCTTTCTTT. Translation: CASSPRTGGNTEAFF.

In this sample, this clone turned up once. The rearrangement joins TRBV5-1 to TRBJ2-7, with 15 bases identical to TRBD2. J gave up 3 bases and V 5 bases, and 3 bases lay outside the gene matches. CDR3 length: 15 residues. CDR1 is SGHRS, CDR2 YFSETQ, per germline. CDR3 nucleotides: TGCGCCAGCAGATGGACTAGCGGGGGGGGCTACGAGCAGTACTTC. Its translation is CASRWTSGGGYEQYF. Looking up the rest from reference TRBV5-1 and TRBJ2-7 gives the full variable domain: KAGVTQTPRYLIKTRGQQVTLSCSPISGHRSVSWYQQTPGQGLQFLFEYFSETQRNKGNFPGRFSGRQFSNSRSEMNVSTLELGDSALYLCASRWTSGGGYEQYFGPGTRLTVT.